The next 8 T cell receptor beta chains were all read from a single sample in a study of blood T cell repertoires in COVID-19. Clones were read by immunoSEQ multiplex PCR, and TCRdb kept only the in-frame ones, dropping some. The sample records fewer than 400,000 clones, 75% to 90% being singletons. The specimen sequenced was PBMCs or T cells enriched from blood (not recorded which). These receptors were collected from a man between 60 and 75 years old who had recovered from COVID-19.

This chain links TRBV5-4 with TRBJ2-7; D may be TRBD1 (6 bases). Germline V lookup: CDR1 SGHNT, CDR2 YYREEE (reference sequence). The germline V and J ends were trimmed by 4 bases and 1 base, with 15 bases remaining between them. The CDR3 loop spans 15 amino acids. Written as DNA, the CDR3 is TGTGCCAGCAGCCCTTGGAGGCAGGGGTCCTACGAGCAGTACTTC. As protein: CASSPWRQGSYEQYF.

This clone was counted between two and nine times. V usage is TRBV11-3 and J usage is TRBJ1-1; D is unresolved. With 1 base removed from V and 1 base from J, the gap between germline ends came to 7 bases. This CDR3 comprises 14 residues. Germline V gene sequence: CDR1 SGHNT, CDR2 YENEEA. The CDR3 region has the DNA TGTGCCAGCAGCTTAGGAGGCAGGAACACTGAAGCTTTCTTT. Its protein product is CASSLGGRNTEAFF.

This clone was counted once. This chain connects TRBV7-3 to TRBJ2-1, with 8 bases that match TRBD2. CDR1 is SGHTA and CDR2 is FQGTGA in the germline V gene. The length of the CDR3 is 14 residues. After removal of 5 bases from V and 9 bases from J, the junction contained 9 bases not matched to a gene. CDR3 loop: CASSNSGTSSEQFF. CDR3 DNA: TGTGCCAGCAGCAATTCCGGGACTAGTTCTGAGCAGTTCTTC.

This clone was detected only once. The gene calls are TRBV3-1 (or the pseudogene TRBV3-2) and TRBJ1-2; D is possibly TRBD1 (6 bases). Germline CDR1 and CDR2: LGHDT and YNNKEL (reference sequence). The CDR3 has 12 residues. V lost 0 bases to trimming and J lost 13 bases, with 12 bases between them. CDR3 protein: CASSQEGGGRTF. DNA of the CDR3: TGTGCCAGCAGCCAAGAGGGTGGGGGCCGCACCTTC.

The gene calls are TRBV5-1 and TRBJ1-1; D possibly corresponds to TRBD1 (6 bases). V was shortened by 1 base and J by 5 bases, with 15 bases between the two germline ends. The CDR3 has 15 amino acids. The germline V gene encodes CDR1 SGHRS and CDR2 YFSETQ. The CDR3 loop is CASSLYQGYGTEAFF. The CDR3 DNA is TGCGCCAGCAGCTTGTATCAGGGGTATGGAACTGAAGCTTTCTTT.

The chain is built from TRBV24-1 and TRBJ2-7; 12 bases fit TRBD1. Germline trimming cut 3 bases from V and 6 bases from J; bases unmatched to any gene: 5. Germline values: CDR1 KGHDR, CDR2 SFDVKD. The CDR3 contains 15 residues. The CDR3 sequence is CATSDPGQGASEQYF. In DNA, the CDR3 is TGTGCCACCAGTGATCCGGGACAGGGGGCGAGCGAGCAGTACTTC.

The chain carries TRBV4-2 and TRBJ2-1; tentatively, D is TRBD1 (6 bases). Germline CDR1 reads LGHNA; CDR2 reads YNFKEQ. The CDR3 has 16 residues. V lost 1 base, J lost 6 bases, and 16 bases lay in between. This chain's CDR3 is CASSQGRTELINEQFF. The CDR3 DNA is TGTGCCAGCAGCCAAGGCAGGACAGAGCTAATCAATGAGCAGTTCTTC.

V and J are TRBV29-1 and TRBJ1-2; tentatively, D is TRBD1 (5 bases). Trimming removed 5 bases from V and 3 bases from J, with 16 bases in between. Germline lookup yields CDR1 SQVTM and CDR2 ANQGSEA. The CDR3 is made up of 14 amino acids. The CDR3 is CSVTRIGEDYGYTF. DNA for the CDR3: TGCAGCGTTACCCGGATAGGGGAAGACTATGGCTACACCTTC. Complete variable domain (other parts from reference TRBV29-1 and TRBJ1-2): SAVISQKPSRDICQRGTSLTIQCQVDSQVTMMFWYRQQPGQSLTLIATANQGSEATYESGFVIDKFPISRPNLTFSTLTVSNMSPEDSSIYLCSVTRIGEDYGYTFGSGTRLTVV.